What follows describes a single T cell receptor beta chain. Antigen unknown. Together with a sample-barcoded 5' primer, a J-beta primer mix was included in a second PCR lasting about 7 to 12 cycles. TCRdb re-called the 5' RACE reads through MiXCR, storing one row per CDR3 protein. The table lists over a million distinct CDR3 sequences, 35% to 55% of them singletons. The CDR3 is made up of 17 amino acids. V dropped 1 base and J dropped 8; count of bases not matched to a gene: 11. Germline-derived CDR1 and CDR2 are KGHDR and SFDVKD. The data derive from a study of blood T cells in healthy people across ages. Findings of the study overall: The study found more naive CD4+ cells and higher diversity in long-lived than aged donors. A roughly linear fall in TCR beta diversity per million T cells was seen with increasing age.

The sample providers were healthy Caucasian people from Russia, aged about 6 to 95. This TCR was recovered from an older woman in good health. This rearrangement joins TRBV24-1 to TRBJ2-2; TRBD1 matches 8 bases. The sequenced sample consisted of blood. This CDR3 reads CATSDLPDRDMAGELFF. The CDR3 DNA reads TGTGCCACCAGTGATTTACCGGACAGGGATATGGCTGGGGAGCTGTTTTTT.